These 8 T cell receptor beta chains came from one sample sequenced in a study of cytomegalovirus exposure and HLA in healthy donors. Sequencing used immunoSEQ multiplex PCR; TCRdb keeps in-frame clones, though not all of them. The data show approximately 58,000 clones, around nine tenths seen once. The sample consisted of PBMCs. The receptors derive from a woman aged 30 to 39 in good health and CMV-seronegative.

V and J are TRBV6-6 and TRBJ2-1, with D unclear. V was pared by 6 bases and J by 8 bases, with 20 bases between. The CDR3 has 15 residues. The germline V gene has CDR1 MNHNY and CDR2 SVGAGI (reference sequence). CDR3 region: CASRTTTKKVDEQFF. CDR3 coding DNA: TGTGCCAGCAGAACGACCACTAAAAAGGTGGATGAGCAGTTCTTC.

The chain has TRBV5-5 and TRBJ2-3; TRBD1 matches 10 bases. This CDR3 has 16 amino acids. The V segment lost 4 bases and the J segment 4 bases; nucleotides outside the gene matches: 9. Germline lookup yields CDR1 SGHKS and CDR2 YYEKEE (reference sequence). The CDR3 DNA follows: TGTGCCAGCAGCCGGGACAGGGGACCCCCGTCAGATACGCAGTATTTT. Translated, it gives CASSRDRGPPSDTQYF.

The genes are TRBV6-6 and TRBJ1-2; TRBD1 is a possible D gene (6 bases). The germline V gene has CDR1 MNHNY and CDR2 SVGAGI (reference sequence). CDR3 size: 14 residues. V was shortened by 5 bases and J by 7 bases, with 17 bases between the two germline ends. The CDR3 sequence: CASSHRDISSGYTF. The DNA of the CDR3 is TGTGCCAGCAGTCATCGGGACATCTCTAGTGGCTACACCTTC.

This sequence joins TRBV7-9 and TRBJ2-1, with TRBD2 matching over 9 bases. V lost 6 bases, J lost 8 bases, and 11 bases stayed unmatched. CDR1 is SEHNR and CDR2 is FQNEAQ in the germline V gene (reference sequence). This CDR3 has 15 residues. The CDR3 spells CASRSVASGTDEQFF. CDR3 nucleotides: TGTGCCAGCAGGTCGGTGGCTAGCGGGACAGATGAGCAGTTCTTC.

This chain links TRBV5-4 with TRBJ2-5, with D possibly being TRBD1 (6 bases). The CDR3 extends over 14 amino acids. Trimming took 1 base from V and 5 from J, leaving 12 bases between them. Germline CDR1 is SGHNT and CDR2 is YYREEE (reference sequence). The CDR3 reads CASSLLARGETQYF. DNA for the CDR3: TGTGCCAGCAGCTTGTTGGCCAGGGGTGAGACCCAGTACTTC.

The V call is TRBV9, the J call TRBJ2-5, with TRBD1 matching over 9 bases. The length of the CDR3 is 17 residues. Germline V gene lookup returns CDR1 SGDLS and CDR2 YYNGEE. The V gene end was trimmed by 4 bases and the J gene end by 3 bases; junction bases not matched to a gene: 13. CDR3 nucleotides: TGTGCCAGCAGCCCCGGACCCGGACAGGGGAGCGAAGAGACCCAGTACTTC. Translated: CASSPGPGQGSEETQYF. Using reference TRBV9 and TRBJ2-5 for the parts outside the CDR3, the full variable domain is DSGVTQTPKHLITATGQRVTLRCSPRSGDLSVYWYQQSLDQGLQFLIQYYNGEERAKGNILERFSAQQFPDLHSELNLSSLELGDSALYFCASSPGPGQGSEETQYFGPGTRLLVL.

With respect to this clone: Other nucleotide sequences in the sample specify the same CDR3. The rearrangement uses TRBV7-3 and TRBJ2-3, with 13 bases lining up with TRBD2. The CDR3 consists of 15 residues. In germline, CDR1 is SGHTA, CDR2 FQGTGA. The V segment lost 5 bases and the J segment 3 bases; nucleotides outside the gene matches: 2. The CDR3 bases are TGTGCCAGCAGCCAGACTAGCGGGAGGACAGATACGCAGTATTTT. Amino acid sequence: CASSQTSGRTDTQYF. Together with reference TRBV7-3 and TRBJ2-3, the CDR3 gives the full variable domain: GAGVSQTPSNKVTEKGKYVELRCDPISGHTALYWYRQSLGQGPEFLIYFQGTGAADDSGLPNDRFFAVRPEGSVSTLKIQRTERGDSAVYLCASSQTSGRTDTQYFGPGTRLTVL.

This sequence joins TRBV27 and TRBJ2-3; possible D gene TRBD2, 6 bases. The CDR3 is 17 amino acids. V lost 10 bases to trimming and J lost 4 bases, with 27 bases between them. The germline V gene has CDR1 MNHEY and CDR2 SMNVEV (reference sequence). CDR3 amino acids: CATRREVGGIGADTQYF. The DNA for the CDR3 is TGTGCCACGAGGCGCGAAGTCGGCGGGATCGGCGCAGATACGCAGTATTTT.